These 21 T cell receptor beta chains originate from one sample sequenced in a study of T-cell reconstitution after alpha-beta-depleted transplantation in children. Molecular barcoding with unique molecular identifiers was used for the TCRbeta library. One entry per CDR3 protein results from TCRdb running MiXCR on the PCR reads. This repertoire shows around 60,000 distinct CDR3 sequences, about 40% found once; its top ten account for under 98%. The sequencing used PBMCs, mostly from graft donor cells, collected 360 days after TCRalphabeta/CD19-depleted stem cell transplant. The receptors were gathered from a male patient younger than 18 who had a stem cell transplant for acute lymphoblastic leukemia, so the T cells may come from the graft donor.

About this clonotype: One junction end disagrees with the germline gene, perhaps due to a read error. This chain links TRBV6-1 with TRBJ2-1; the D is unclear. Germline lookup yields CDR1 MNHNS and CDR2 SASEGT. The CDR3 extends over 14 amino acids. The CDR3 sequence is CASREGPTHNEQFF. CDR3 DNA: TGTGCCAGCAGGGAAGGGCCGACCCACAATGAGCAGTTCTTC.

This sequence joins TRBV28 and TRBJ2-7, with TRBD2 matching 13 bases. The germline V gene encodes CDR1 MDHEN and CDR2 SYDVKM. The V and J ends lost 7 bases and 5 bases, in that order; junction bases with no gene match: 17. This CDR3 contains 18 residues. In nucleotides, the CDR3 is TGTGCCAGCACCCCCGTCGCTTTTTGGACTAGCGGGAGCCACGAGCAGTACTTC. Translated, it gives CASTPVAFWTSGSHEQYF.

This clonotype was seen more than once but under ten times. The chain uses TRBV2 and TRBJ2-1; D ambiguous. CDR1 is SNHLY, CDR2 FYNNEI, per germline. Trimming pared 5 bases from V and 5 bases from J, leaving 4 bases between. The CDR3 is made up of 11 amino acids. DNA of the CDR3: TGTGCCAGCAGTCCCCACAATGAGCAGTTCTTC. Translating gives CASSPHNEQFF.

V is TRBV24-1 and J is TRBJ2-5, with D uncertain. This CDR3 spans 14 amino acids. Germline CDR1 reads KGHDR; CDR2 reads SFDVKD. Trimming took off 4 bases at V and 2 bases at J, with 10 bases between the two ends. The CDR3, as DNA: TGTGCCACCAGTGAGCCGGACCTTCAAGAGACCCAGTACTTC. It specifies CATSEPDLQETQYF.

This chain uses TRBV15 with TRBJ2-5; 7 bases are a match to TRBD1. The CDR3 consists of 15 residues. Trimming cost V 0 bases and J 4 bases; bases outside gene matches: 5. The germline CDR1 and CDR2 sequences are LNHNV and YYDKDF (reference sequence). The CDR3 loop reads CATSRDPDRVETQYF. The CDR3 DNA follows: TGTGCCACCAGCAGAGATCCCGACAGGGTAGAGACCCAGTACTTC.

This clonotype has just a few counts. The chain combines TRBV27 with TRBJ1-2; D perhaps matches TRBD1 (5 bases). V was shortened by 5 bases and J by 4 bases, with 17 bases between the two germline ends. Per germline, CDR1 MNHEY and CDR2 SMNVEV (reference sequence). CDR3 length equals 15 residues. In DNA form, the CDR3 reads TGTGCCAGCAGTCTACTGGGGGTACCAGGCTATGGCTACACCTTC. Translation gives CASSLLGVPGYGYTF.

This clonotype was picked up a small number of times. The J gene is TRBJ1-2, the V gene TRBV29-1; 11 bases line up with TRBD1. Germline trimming cut 1 base from V and 3 bases from J; bases unmatched to any gene: 4. This CDR3 contains 15 residues. Germline V gene data show CDR1 as SQVTM and CDR2 as ANQGSEA. CDR3 DNA: TGCAGCGTTGAAGGGACAGGGGGCCCCTACTATGGCTACACCTTC. It yields the protein CSVEGTGGPYYGYTF. Full variable domain (missing parts from reference TRBV29-1 and TRBJ1-2): SAVISQKPSRDICQRGTSLTIQCQVDSQVTMMFWYRQQPGQSLTLIATANQGSEATYESGFVIDKFPISRPNLTFSTLTVSNMSPEDSSIYLCSVEGTGGPYYGYTFGSGTRLTVV.

The chain combines TRBV30 with TRBJ2-7; the D gene is possibly TRBD1 (5 bases). The germline V gene encodes CDR1 GTSNPN and CDR2 SVGIG (reference sequence). The CDR3 totals 14 residues. The V gene lost 2 bases and the J gene lost 2 bases, with 13 bases spanning the gap. This CDR3 reads CAWSSPRATYEQYF. CDR3 sequence (DNA): TGTGCCTGGAGTTCCCCCAGGGCGACCTACGAGCAGTACTTC.

This clonotype was seen a few times. The V call is TRBV24-1, the J call TRBJ2-2, with unresolved D. Trimming took 2 bases from V and 4 from J, leaving 7 bases between them. This CDR3 is built from 14 residues. Per the germline V gene, CDR1 is KGHDR and CDR2 is SFDVKD. CDR3 nucleotide sequence: TGTGCCACCAGTGATTACCCGGGCACCGGGGAGCTGTTTTTT. Protein: CATSDYPGTGELFF.

The chain uses TRBV9 and TRBJ2-1; D gene unclear. Germline CDR1 is SGDLS and CDR2 is YYNGEE. The V end lost 3 bases, the J end lost 4 bases, and 5 bases lay between the germline ends. The CDR3 is 12 residues long. The CDR3: CASSAYYNEQFF. The CDR3 DNA reads TGTGCCAGCAGCGCCTATTACAATGAGCAGTTCTTC.

V and J are TRBV20-1 and TRBJ2-7; no clear D gene. Trimming stripped 0 bases from V and 0 bases from J, with 12 bases between. The germline gives CDR1 DFQATT, CDR2 SNEGSKA (reference sequence). The CDR3 has 15 residues. DNA of the CDR3: TGCAGTGCTAGAGAGTTGTACCTAAGCTCCTACGAGCAGTACTTC. It is translated as CSARELYLSSYEQYF.

This clonotype was counted between two and nine times. The chain employs TRBV11-2 and TRBJ1-2; 9 bases line up with TRBD1. The ends lost 5 bases at V and 3 bases at J; junction bases unmatched: 7. The germline V gene encodes CDR1 SGHAT and CDR2 FQNNGV. The CDR3 loop spans 15 amino acids. CDR3 nucleotide sequence: TGTGCCAGCAGCCAGACAGGGGGGAACGACTATGGCTACACCTTC. This codes for CASSQTGGNDYGYTF.

V and J are TRBV12-5 and TRBJ1-2; 12 bases fit TRBD1. The junction had 3 bases not matched to a gene; V was cut back by 5 bases and J by 2 bases. Looked up from germline, CDR1 is LGHNT and CDR2 is FRNRAP. The CDR3 runs to 15 residues. CDR3 bases: TGTGCTAGTGGTCCCGGGACAGGGGGCAACTATGGCTACACCTTC. Amino acids: CASGPGTGGNYGYTF.

This chain connects TRBV29-1 to TRBJ1-1, with D unclear. V shed 2 bases and J shed 3 bases, with 13 bases lying between them. Looked up from germline, CDR1 is SQVTM and CDR2 is ANQGSEA. The CDR3 contains 14 residues. The CDR3 loop is CSVETWAGDTEAFF. CDR3 nucleotide sequence: TGCAGCGTTGAAACCTGGGCGGGAGACACTGAAGCTTTCTTT.

In regard to this clonotype: The junction differs from germline at one of its ends, possibly a read error. DNA for the CDR3: TGTGCCATGGGCGGTGGTCCGTGGTCGGAACCCTACAATGAGCAGATCTTC. Protein sequence: CAMGGGPWSEPYNEQIF. This chain connects TRBV10-3 to TRBJ2-1, with D unresolved. The germline V gene has CDR1 ENHRY and CDR2 SYGVKD. CDR3 length: 17 amino acids.

The chain employs TRBV6-2 or TRBV6-3 and TRBJ2-1; D call uncertain. Germline V gives CDR1 MNHEY, CDR2 SVGEGT. Trimming shortened V by 2 bases and J by 2 bases, and 7 bases separated the two germline ends. The length of the CDR3 is 14 residues. CDR3 sequence reads: CASSYKGTYNEQFF. The CDR3 DNA is TGTGCCAGCAGTTACAAGGGAACCTACAATGAGCAGTTCTTC.

J is TRBJ1-4 and V is TRBV7-8; maybe TRBD1 (5 bases). There are 15 residues in the CDR3. Germline CDR1 and CDR2: SGHVS and FQNEAQ. The V and J ends lost 5 bases and 8 bases respectively, with 18 bases between them. For the CDR3, the DNA is TGTGCCAGCAGCCGTGGGACGGGCTTGCTGGAAAAACTGTTTTTT. Translated, it gives CASSRGTGLLEKLFF.

The gene calls are TRBV29-1 and TRBJ2-1; TRBD2 might be the D (5 bases). Trimming took 3 bases from V and 7 from J, leaving 22 bases between them. The V gene's germline CDR1 is SQVTM and CDR2 ANQGSEA. The CDR3 is made up of 16 amino acids. The CDR3 loop reads CSVEGGLAYEQNEQFF. The CDR3 DNA follows: TGCAGCGTTGAGGGCGGGTTGGCCTACGAGCAGAATGAGCAGTTCTTC.

This clonotype was detected only a few times. The chain employs TRBV2 and TRBJ2-3; 10 nucleotides agree with TRBD1. The germline V gene encodes CDR1 SNHLY and CDR2 FYNNEI. Trimming at V came to 3 bases and at J to 5 bases, leaving 17 bases not matched to a gene. The CDR3 is 19 residues long. The CDR3 sequence: CASSEGQGRSGDEKDTQYF. The CDR3 region has the DNA TGTGCCAGCAGTGAGGGACAGGGGAGAAGCGGGGATGAGAAAGATACGCAGTATTTT.

The chain has TRBV7-3 and TRBJ2-7; 13 bases match TRBD2. CDR1 and CDR2 (germline): SGHTA, FQGTGA. The CDR3 totals 19 residues. Losses at the gene ends were 1 base for V and 3 bases for J; bases not matched to a gene: 12. This chain's CDR3 is CASSLKGPPGLAGDYEQYF. The CDR3 bases are TGTGCCAGCAGCTTAAAGGGGCCTCCAGGACTAGCGGGAGACTACGAGCAGTACTTC.

This rearrangement joins TRBV28 to TRBJ1-2, with TRBD1 identical over 7 bases. Germline V gene data show CDR1 as MDHEN and CDR2 as SYDVKM. J lost 4 bases, V lost 6 bases, and 2 bases had no gene match. The CDR3 covers 12 residues. CDR3 sequence (DNA): TGTGCCAGCAGGGGACAGCTCTATGGCTACACCTTC. As protein: CASRGQLYGYTF.